The sequence of this T cell receptor (beta chain) was determined in a study of identical twins. CDR1 MNHEY and CDR2 SVGEGT come from the germline V gene. V was clipped by 2 bases and J by 0 bases, with 10 bases between them. CDR3 size: 15 residues. A few counts support this clonotype. Using its own MiXCR run on the 5' RACE reads, TCRdb lists one record per CDR3 protein. The table shows around 450,000 distinct CDR3 sequences, with 12% to 15% occurring only once. These records were also assigned to another study, of yellow fever vaccine responses in identical twins.

The V and J genes are TRBV6-2 or TRBV6-3 and TRBJ1-1, with unresolved D. The TCR was taken from a woman younger than 35 in good health. Sequencing was done on a sample of CD4+ T cells sorted from blood. This CDR3 reads CASSYDKEMNTEAFF. The CDR3 nucleotides are TGTGCCAGCAGTTACGACAAGGAAATGAACACTGAAGCTTTCTTT.